This is a list of T cell receptor beta chains from one sample in a study of cytomegalovirus exposure and HLA in healthy donors. Sequencing was performed with immunoSEQ multiplex PCR; in TCRdb, only in-frame clones are kept and a portion is missing. The profile shows fewer than 200,000 clones, over 65% of them singletons. Material: PBMCs. These receptors were collected from a female donor in good health and CMV-seronegative. CDR3s include the opening cysteine and the closing phenylalanine or tryptophan. D genes are given only for firm matches.

j_call d_call v_call cdr3_aa
- - TRBV9 CASSVAQGTYEQYF
TRBJ2-7 TRBD2 TRBV6-5 CASRWPSGGLYEQYF
TRBJ2-3 - TRBV7-9 CASSTRSSNTDTQYF
TRBJ2-7 - TRBV6-5 CASSYARDGSYEQYF
TRBJ1-6 - TRBV19 CASSIGSGNSPLHF
TRBJ1-2 TRBD1 TRBV10-1 CASPGQGNYGYTF
TRBJ2-2 - TRBV7-9 CASSHPRRQRDTGELFF
TRBJ2-7 TRBD2 TRBV14 CASSLNWGTSGARVYF
TRBJ2-1 TRBD2 TRBV6-6 CASRLSGGTYNEQFF
TRBJ1-5 TRBD1 TRBV2 CASSLEGQNSNQPQHF
TRBJ2-3 - TRBV30 CAWTLFSGTHTQYF
TRBJ2-1 - TRBV7-9 CASSSLRGTGEQFF
TRBJ2-6 TRBD1 TRBV7-3 CASSLTTGTGGHRGSWANVLTF
TRBJ2-4 TRBD2 TRBV4-1 CASSQGHAGGAKNSQYF
TRBJ2-7 TRBD2 TRBV5-4 CASSQAGSSGGDEQYF
TRBJ2-1 TRBD2 TRBV11-3 CASSQAGGPYNEQFF
TRBJ2-5 - TRBV7-2 CASSSPLGLREETQYF
TRBJ1-2 TRBD1 TRBV28 CASSFGDRFGYTF
TRBJ2-3 TRBD1 TRBV6-4 CASSLGTGADTQYF
TRBJ1-2 - TRBV29-1 CSVEGPRLNYGYTF
TRBJ2-7 - TRBV28 CASSSFGRVYF
TRBJ2-1 TRBD2 TRBV11-3 CASSLGTSGPKNEQFF
TRBJ2-7 TRBD1 TRBV19 CASSISPGQGAYEQYF
TRBJ2-7 TRBD1 TRBV7-9 CASSFRTGQEQYF
TRBJ2-3 - TRBV7-8 CASSLVRTDTQYF
TRBJ2-7 TRBD1 TRBV5-1 CASSLEVTGAYEQYF
TRBJ1-5 TRBD1 TRBV19 CASSTNRGVLPQHF
TRBJ2-7 - TRBV19 CASSIDLIFGSEQYF
TRBJ1-2 TRBD1 TRBV14 CASSPWTGRGYTF
TRBJ1-4 - TRBV10-3 CAISSDTNEKLFF
TRBJ1-5 - TRBV21-1 CASSKVTREGNQPQHF
TRBJ2-5 - TRBV5-6 CASSSKRNHPGSGTQYF
TRBJ1-2 - TRBV7-2 CASSLGARRGYTF
TRBJ2-3 TRBD2 TRBV7-2 CASRVIAGARDTQYF
TRBJ2-6 - TRBV10-3 CAIRFVGANVLTF
TRBJ1-2 TRBD1 TRBV6-6 CASSRGGQGLYGYTF
TRBJ2-3 TRBD1 TRBV16 CASSLGQGVGTQYF
TRBJ1-2 TRBD1 TRBV7-9 CASSLESSTGSGYTF
TRBJ1-2 TRBD1 TRBV19 CASSISSTGHGYTF
TRBJ1-2 TRBD1 TRBV6-6 CASRPPGTGPHGYTF
TRBJ2-5 TRBD2 TRBV4-2 CASSRTPSGPETQYF
TRBJ2-1 - TRBV29-1 CSGKRRSSYNEQFF
TRBJ2-5 TRBD2 TRBV7-2 CASSTGLAGFQETQYF
TRBJ2-1 TRBD2 TRBV27 CASTRLAGGKYEQFF
TRBJ2-3 TRBD2 TRBV5-4 CASSPGVASGYGTDTQYF
TRBJ1-5 - TRBV28 CASSLQGGFNQPQHF